This T cell receptor (beta chain) was recorded in a study of blood T cell repertoires in COVID-19. Study-wide background: The samples span acute and convalescent COVID-19 from the United States, Italy and Spain. Sources were T cells, B-cell-depleted T cells, or PBMCs; the material itself was cDNA or gDNA.

V was shortened by 1 base and J by 4 bases, with 13 bases between the two germline ends. Germline V gives CDR1 SQVTM, CDR2 ANQGSEA. This CDR3 is built from 14 residues. Generated by immunoSEQ multiplex PCR, the TCRdb table keeps only in-frame clones and is missing some. There are about 29,000 clones in the sample; 65% to 90% occur only once, and 1.8% lies in the top ten. Sequenced: peripheral blood. J is TRBJ1-2 and V is TRBV29-1; D remains ambiguous. The receptor was derived from a man at least 80 years old with active or convalescent COVID-19. The CDR3, as DNA: TGCAGCGTTGAAGGGTCGGCAGCGACCTATGGCTACACCTTC. It translates to CSVEGSAATYGYTF.